This is a list of T cell receptor beta chains from one sample in a study of OX40 agonist ivuxolimab in advanced cancers. Assay used: immunoSEQ multiplex PCR; TCRdb lists only in-frame clones, some missing. The sample includes about 64,000 clones, about 88% of them seen just once. Sequenced here: CD4+ or CD8+ T cells sorted from blood, sampled in a trial of the OX40 agonist ivuxolimab. These TCRs come from an adult with an advanced solid tumor such as melanoma, head and neck, liver or kidney cancer. Both conserved end residues are part of each CDR3. A D gene is named only where the DNA matches it firmly. Clone size is not always given. Where it is, it says once, few, many or a class for expanded clones.

V gene	D gene	clone size	J gene	CDR3 protein	CDR3 DNA
TRBV6-1	.	.	TRBJ2-7	CATTPGQTYEQYF	TGTGCCACCACCCCCGGACAGACCTACGAGCAGTACTTC
TRBV5-6	.	.	TRBJ2-3	CASSLGFIMGGADTQYF	TGTGCCAGCAGCTTAGGTTTTATTATGGGAGGCGCAGATACGCAGTATTTT
TRBV7-2	.	.	TRBJ2-7	CASSRANSYEQYF	TGTGCCAGCAGTCGCGCCAACAGCTACGAGCAGTACTTC
TRBV28	.	once	TRBJ1-5	CASRLNNQPQHF	TGTGCCAGCAGGTTAAACAATCAGCCCCAGCATTTT
TRBV28	TRBD1	.	TRBJ2-4	CAITGGVTKNIQYF	TGTGCCATTACAGGGGGCGTAACCAAAAACATTCAGTACTTC
TRBV5-4	.	.	TRBJ2-2	CASSQTAGGELFF	TGTGCCAGCAGCCAGACAGCTGGCGGGGAGCTGTTTTTT
TRBV14	TRBD1	.	TRBJ2-1	CASSQETGAGWDEQFF	TGTGCCAGCAGCCAGGAAACAGGGGCTGGGTGGGATGAGCAGTTCTTC
TRBV6-5	TRBD1	.	TRBJ1-2	CASSSGGSGYGYTF	TGTGCCAGCAGCTCAGGGGGCTCGGGCTATGGCTACACCTTC
TRBV6-5	TRBD2	.	TRBJ2-7	CASRSSGSLSYEQYF	TGTGCCAGCAGGTCTAGCGGGAGTTTGTCCTACGAGCAGTACTTC
TRBV7-8	TRBD2	.	TRBJ2-2	CASSLVAGRGSGELFF	TGCGCCAGCAGCTTAGTAGCGGGACGCGGGTCCGGGGAGCTGTTTTTT
TRBV4-1	TRBD1	.	TRBJ2-7	CASSQVGQTYEQYF	TGCGCCAGCAGCCAAGTGGGACAGACCTACGAGCAGTACTTC
TRBV28	TRBD1	.	TRBJ1-5	CASTRTGTNQPQHF	TGTGCCAGCACCAGGACAGGTACCAATCAGCCCCAGCATTTT
TRBV7-3	.	few	TRBJ2-2	CASSPNTGELFF	TGTGCCAGCAGCCCGAACACCGGGGAGCTGTTTTTT
TRBV5-4	.	.	TRBJ1-2	CASSLSPSQAVYGYTF	TGTGCCAGCAGCTTGTCTCCCTCTCAAGCCGTCTATGGCTACACCTTC
TRBV30	.	.	TRBJ2-7	CAWRRGRGPNEQYF	TGTGCCTGGAGACGAGGGAGGGGGCCAAACGAGCAGTACTTC
TRBV6-6	.	.	TRBJ2-5	CASSYGLLGTQYF	TGTGCCAGCAGTTACGGTCTACTAGGAACCCAGTACTTC
TRBV30	.	.	TRBJ2-1	CAWSVSVQEQFF	TGTGCCTGGAGTGTCTCGGTTCAGGAGCAGTTCTTC
TRBV7-3	.	.	TRBJ2-6	CASSSPAGHSGANVLTF	TGTGCCAGCAGCTCCCCAGCGGGCCACTCTGGGGCCAACGTCCTGACTTTC
TRBV6-5	.	.	TRBJ2-1	CASTRGRNNEQFF	TGTGCCAGCACCCGGGGGAGAAACAATGAGCAGTTCTTC
TRBV18	.	.	TRBJ2-3	CASSKPEEDTQYF	TGTGCCAGCTCCAAGCCCGAAGAAGATACGCAGTATTTT
TRBV28	.	few	TRBJ1-2	CASSLQNYGYTF	TGTGCCAGCAGTTTGCAGAACTATGGCTACACCTTC
TRBV5-4	.	.	TRBJ1-1	CASSLETETEAFF	TGTGCCAGCAGCTTGGAGACAGAAACTGAAGCTTTCTTT
TRBV9	.	.	TRBJ2-1	CASSGDIGSYNEQFF	TGTGCCAGCAGCGGCGACATCGGGTCCTACAATGAGCAGTTCTTC
TRBV9	TRBD1	.	TRBJ2-1	CASSEGQGDNNEQFF	TGTGCCAGCAGCGAGGGACAGGGGGACAACAATGAGCAGTTCTTC
TRBV18	.	.	TRBJ1-1	CASSPSGGVGTEAFF	TGTGCCAGCTCACCCAGCGGGGGGGTCGGAACTGAAGCTTTCTTT
TRBV5-1	.	.	TRBJ2-7	CASSLEAYEQYF	TGCGCCAGCAGCTTGGAAGCTTACGAGCAGTACTTC
TRBV19	TRBD2	.	TRBJ2-7	CASNVGTSGHEQYF	TGTGCCAGTAATGTCGGGACTAGCGGCCACGAGCAGTACTTC
TRBV19	TRBD1	.	TRBJ1-5	CASSIPGQGASQPQHF	TGTGCCAGTAGTATACCGGGACAGGGGGCAAGTCAGCCCCAGCATTTT
TRBV4-1	.	.	TRBJ2-1	CASSQGGRRGNEQFF	TGCGCCAGCAGCCAAGGGGGGCGCAGGGGCAATGAGCAGTTCTTC
TRBV28	.	.	TRBJ2-5	CASSPAGLYQETQYF	TGTGCCAGCAGCCCCGCGGGATTGTACCAAGAGACCCAGTACTTC
TRBV9	.	.	TRBJ1-2	CASSVGSQGRYGYTF	TGTGCCAGCAGCGTAGGAAGTCAGGGCCGTTATGGCTACACCTTC
TRBV28	TRBD1	.	TRBJ1-5	CASSPHRGGGQPQHF	TGTGCCAGCAGTCCTCACAGGGGCGGAGGTCAGCCCCAGCATTTT
TRBV27	.	.	TRBJ2-2	CASSSSLAGVPGELFF	.
TRBV19	TRBD2	.	TRBJ2-1	CASALAGGRNEQFF	TGTGCCAGCGCTCTAGCGGGAGGTCGCAATGAGCAGTTCTTC
TRBV5-1	.	once	TRBJ2-1	CASKSGPPYNEQFF	TGCGCCAGCAAAAGCGGCCCCCCCTACAATGAGCAGTTCTTC
TRBV6-4	.	.	TRBJ2-5	CASSEQADGGTQYF	TGTGCCAGCAGTGAACAGGCCGATGGCGGGACCCAGTACTTC
TRBV7-9	.	.	TRBJ2-3	CASSQDSPTQYF	TGTGCCAGCAGCCAGGACAGTCCAACGCAGTATTTT
TRBV7-2	.	.	TRBJ1-2	CASSPGGGINYGYTF	TGTGCCAGCAGCCCCGGGGGAGGCATTAACTATGGCTACACCTTC
TRBV10-3	TRBD1	.	TRBJ1-3	CAISRQGVPGNTIYF	TGTGCCATCAGCAGACAGGGGGTGCCTGGAAACACCATATATTTT